Below, 4 T cell receptor beta chains from the same sample are listed, as sequenced in a study of shared clonotypes between healthy human individuals. Clones were sequenced by immunoSEQ multiplex PCR, and TCRdb holds only the in-frame ones, with some missing. The sample includes about 1,500,000 clones, around 97% of them seen just once. Input material: naive CD4+ T cells sorted from blood. Subset reported: CD45RA+ positively selected. The receptors originated from a man aged 25-45 years in good health.

V gene TRBV30 combines with J gene TRBJ2-7, with D uncertain. Trimming pared 0 bases from V and 5 bases from J, leaving 14 bases between. The CDR3 is 14 residues long. CDR1 is GTSNPN, CDR2 SVGIG, per germline (reference sequence). The CDR3 loop reads CAWSVKRRGNEQYF. The DNA of the CDR3 is TGTGCCTGGAGTGTAAAAAGAAGAGGCAACGAGCAGTACTTC.

The CDR3 sequence: CATSTGTTYEQYF. DNA for the CDR3: TGTGCCACCTCGACAGGGACTACCTACGAGCAGTACTTC. The chain uses TRBV15 and TRBJ2-7; perhaps D is TRBD1 or TRBD2 (7 bases each). The CDR3 has 13 residues. Trimming took 8 bases from V and 2 from J, leaving 13 bases between them. Germline V lookup: CDR1 LNHNV, CDR2 YYDKDF (reference sequence). The full variable domain, in which reference TRBV15 and TRBJ2-7 provide the parts outside the CDR3, is DAMVIQNPRYQVTQFGKPVTLSCSQTLNHNVMYWYQQKSSQAPKLLFHYYDKDFNNEADTPDNFQSRRPNTSFCFLDIRSPGLGDTAMYLCATSTGTTYEQYFGPGTRLTVT.

This chain joins TRBV18 and TRBJ1-1; D is possibly TRBD1 (5 bases). V was cut by 2 bases and J by 1 base, with 11 bases left in between. Germline lookup yields CDR1 KGHSH and CDR2 LQKENI. The CDR3 is 15 amino acids. The CDR3 here is CASSPSRGRNTEAFF. CDR3 nucleotides: TGTGCCAGCTCACCATCAAGGGGCCGGAACACTGAAGCTTTCTTT.

The rearrangement joins TRBV5-1 to TRBJ1-3; possibly TRBD1 for D (5 bases). The CDR3 has 17 amino acids. The germline V and J ends were trimmed by 4 bases and 0 bases, with 17 bases remaining between them. Germline V CDR1 and CDR2: SGHRS, YFSETQ. CDR3 nucleotide sequence: TGCGCCAGCAGCAGGGGACCGGCCAACCTCTCTGGAAACACCATATATTTT. Translated: CASSRGPANLSGNTIYF.